This T cell receptor beta chain was identified in a study of shared clonotypes between healthy human individuals. Turning to the study itself: CD4 naive and memory got three plates each, CD8 naive two, CD8 memory one. General study points: Although depth was large, rarefaction showed that sequencing of the sorted subsets was incomplete.

The donors were adults (healthy and HIV-negative) with no recent acute infections or vaccinations. Authors' processing steps: Filtering was not the same, since immunoSEQ gave junction-only sequences without quality scores. Here immunoSEQ multiplex PCR was the method, and the copy in TCRdb shows in-frame clones only, minus some. V, J and clone size were drawn from that table, and D and trimming were deduced from the DNA. The sample yields approximately 2.4 million clones, almost 96% seen once. About this clone: The antigen is undetermined.

Sequencing used naive CD4+ T cells sorted from blood. Subset indicated: CD45RA+ positively selected. This clonotype was sampled from a man aged 18 to 29 in good health.

The CDR3, as DNA: TGTGCCTGGAGATTGTCTAGCGGGACCGTCTCCGTGCAGTTCTTC. Its translation: CAWRLSSGTVSVQFF. This sequence joins TRBV30 and TRBJ2-1; 9 bases fit TRBD2. With V trimmed by 3 bases and J by 12 bases, 15 bases remained unmatched. The CDR3 length is 15 residues. Germline lookup yields CDR1 GTSNPN and CDR2 SVGIG (reference sequence).